Listed below are T cell receptor beta chains from one sample, sequenced in a study of blood T cell repertoires in COVID-19. Sequenced by immunoSEQ multiplex PCR; TCRdb stores in-frame clones only, minus some. The sample consists of around 340,000 clones, 88% of them appearing once. The material sequenced was PBMCs or T cells enriched from blood (not recorded which). The receptor set was obtained from a woman aged 25 to 39 who had been exposed to COVID-19. The CDR3 runs from the conserved cysteine through the conserved F or W. A D gene is named only where the DNA matches it firmly. Clone size, where shown, is once, few, many, or a class for clones that have expanded.

J gene: TRBJ1-5
V gene: TRBV28
clone size: NA
D gene: TRBD1
CDR3 protein: CASSLGQGGWNQPQHF
CDR3 DNA: TGTGCCAGCAGTTTGGGACAGGGCGGGTGGAATCAGCCCCAGCATTTT

J gene: TRBJ1-1
V gene: TRBV30
clone size: NA
D gene: NA
CDR3 protein: CALGAEAFF
CDR3 DNA: TGTGCCCTGGGCGCTGAAGCTTTCTTT

J gene: TRBJ1-2
V gene: TRBV9
clone size: NA
D gene: NA
CDR3 protein: CASSPKDGLYGYTF
CDR3 DNA: TGTGCCAGCAGCCCCAAGGACGGACTCTATGGCTACACCTTC

J gene: TRBJ2-3
V gene: TRBV19
clone size: NA
D gene: NA
CDR3 protein: CASSIYVGAGTDTQYF
CDR3 DNA: TGTGCCAGTAGTATATACGTGGGAGCGGGCACAGATACGCAGTATTTT

J gene: TRBJ2-3
V gene: TRBV27
clone size: few
D gene: NA
CDR3 protein: CASSRGHLAPRTDTQYF
CDR3 DNA: TGTGCCAGCAGTCGGGGCCATCTAGCGCCTCGCACAGATACGCAGTATTTT

J gene: TRBJ2-1
V gene: TRBV28
clone size: NA
D gene: NA
CDR3 protein: CASHSARSSYNEQFF
CDR3 DNA: TGTGCCTCCCATTCGGCCCGGAGCTCCTACAATGAGCAGTTCTTC

J gene: TRBJ1-5
V gene: TRBV28
clone size: NA
D gene: NA
CDR3 protein: CASSVGSRRNQPQHF
CDR3 DNA: TGTGCCAGCAGTGTCGGGTCCCGGAGGAATCAGCCCCAGCATTTT

J gene: TRBJ1-4
V gene: TRBV7-2
clone size: NA
D gene: NA
CDR3 protein: CASSSFFLQEPNEKLFF
CDR3 DNA: TGTGCCAGCAGCTCATTCTTTCTACAGGAGCCTAATGAAAAACTGTTTTTT

J gene: TRBJ2-7
V gene: TRBV7-9
clone size: NA
D gene: NA
CDR3 protein: CASSGAVPYEQYF
CDR3 DNA: TGTGCCAGCAGCGGGGCCGTCCCCTACGAGCAGTACTTC

J gene: TRBJ1-3
V gene: TRBV6-5
clone size: NA
D gene: NA
CDR3 protein: CASSYKGEIGNTIYF
CDR3 DNA: TGTGCCAGCAGTTACAAGGGGGAGATCGGAAACACCATATATTTT

J gene: TRBJ1-1
V gene: TRBV28
clone size: NA
D gene: NA
CDR3 protein: CASSYDSPNTEAFF
CDR3 DNA: TGTGCCAGCAGTTATGACAGCCCGAACACTGAAGCTTTCTTT

J gene: TRBJ2-2
V gene: TRBV19
clone size: NA
D gene: TRBD2
CDR3 protein: CASSIEEGGLAPGELFF
CDR3 DNA: TGTGCCAGTAGTATAGAAGAAGGGGGACTAGCCCCCGGGGAGCTGTTTTTT

J gene: TRBJ2-1
V gene: TRBV29-1
clone size: few
D gene: TRBD1
CDR3 protein: CSVDGTESSYNEQFF
CDR3 DNA: TGCAGCGTTGACGGGACAGAGAGCTCCTACAATGAGCAGTTCTTC

J gene: TRBJ2-5
V gene: TRBV24-1
clone size: NA
D gene: NA
CDR3 protein: CATPTFEGGETQYF
CDR3 DNA: TGTGCCACTCCGACATTTGAGGGCGGGGAGACCCAGTACTTC

J gene: TRBJ2-7
V gene: TRBV7-8
clone size: NA
D gene: TRBD1
CDR3 protein: CASSFSNRGLRNEQYF
CDR3 DNA: TGTGCCAGCAGCTTCAGCAACAGGGGGCTTAGAAACGAGCAGTACTTC

J gene: TRBJ1-4
V gene: TRBV7-8
clone size: NA
D gene: TRBD1
CDR3 protein: CASSLEGQINEKLFF
CDR3 DNA: TGTGCCAGCAGCTTAGAGGGACAGATTAATGAAAAACTGTTTTTT

J gene: TRBJ1-5
V gene: TRBV5-5
clone size: NA
D gene: NA
CDR3 protein: CASSLVGGDSNQPQHF
CDR3 DNA: TGTGCCAGCAGCTTGGTGGGTGGAGATAGCAATCAGCCCCAGCATTTT

J gene: TRBJ1-2
V gene: TRBV19
clone size: NA
D gene: NA
CDR3 protein: CASSIGEMDYYGYTF
CDR3 DNA: TGTGCCAGTAGTATAGGGGAAATGGACTACTATGGCTACACCTTC

J gene: TRBJ2-1
V gene: TRBV5-1
clone size: NA
D gene: TRBD1
CDR3 protein: CASSSGTGINEQFF
CDR3 DNA: TGCGCCAGCAGCTCTGGGACAGGGATCAATGAGCAGTTCTTC

J gene: TRBJ1-5
V gene: TRBV15
clone size: NA
D gene: NA
CDR3 protein: CATSREQGQPQHF
CDR3 DNA: TGTGCCACCAGCAGAGAACAGGGCCAGCCCCAGCATTTT

J gene: TRBJ1-1
V gene: TRBV7-2
clone size: NA
D gene: TRBD1
CDR3 protein: CASSLGWDSPNTEAFF
CDR3 DNA: TGTGCCAGCAGCTTAGGGTGGGACAGTCCGAACACTGAAGCTTTCTTT

J gene: TRBJ1-2
V gene: TRBV2
clone size: NA
D gene: NA
CDR3 protein: CASGPGLPNYGYTF
CDR3 DNA: TGTGCCAGCGGACCGGGACTCCCTAACTATGGCTACACCTTC

J gene: TRBJ1-3
V gene: TRBV30
clone size: NA
D gene: NA
CDR3 protein: CAWTPTGSGNTIYF
CDR3 DNA: TGTGCCTGGACCCCGACAGGATCCGGAAACACCATATATTTT

J gene: TRBJ2-7
V gene: TRBV2
clone size: NA
D gene: NA
CDR3 protein: CASTREAYEQYF
CDR3 DNA: TGTGCCAGCACTCGGGAAGCCTACGAGCAGTACTTC

J gene: TRBJ2-1
V gene: TRBV13
clone size: NA
D gene: NA
CDR3 protein: CASSHTGSNEQFF
CDR3 DNA: TGTGCCAGCAGCCACACAGGGAGCAATGAGCAGTTCTTC

J gene: TRBJ1-2
V gene: TRBV28
clone size: NA
D gene: NA
CDR3 protein: CAISGRGHYGYTF
CDR3 DNA: TGTGCCATCTCGGGGCGGGGACACTATGGCTACACCTTC

J gene: TRBJ2-7
V gene: TRBV28
clone size: NA
D gene: TRBD2
CDR3 protein: CASSTPVAGRGRGYEQYF
CDR3 DNA: TGTGCCAGCAGTACCCCTGTGGCGGGGAGGGGCCGGGGCTACGAGCAGTACTTC

J gene: TRBJ1-5
V gene: TRBV19
clone size: NA
D gene: NA
CDR3 protein: CASSIGGNQPQHF
CDR3 DNA: TGTGCCAGTAGTATAGGAGGGAATCAGCCCCAGCATTTT

J gene: TRBJ2-3
V gene: TRBV7-2
clone size: NA
D gene: TRBD2
CDR3 protein: CASSLGLAVDTQYF
CDR3 DNA: TGTGCCAGCAGCTTAGGTCTAGCGGTCGATACGCAGTATTTT

J gene: TRBJ1-2
V gene: TRBV28
clone size: NA
D gene: NA
CDR3 protein: CASSQAGPLIYGYTF
CDR3 DNA: TGTGCCAGCAGTCAGGCAGGGCCCCTGATTTATGGCTACACCTTC

J gene: TRBJ1-3
V gene: TRBV9
clone size: NA
D gene: NA
CDR3 protein: CASSVAQGGRNTIYF
CDR3 DNA: TGTGCCAGCAGCGTAGCACAGGGCGGTAGAAACACCATATATTTT

J gene: TRBJ1-3
V gene: TRBV7-2
clone size: NA
D gene: NA
CDR3 protein: CASSLGLTLNTIYF
CDR3 DNA: TGTGCCAGCAGCTTAGGCCTGACACTAAACACCATATATTTT

J gene: TRBJ1-4
V gene: TRBV5-1
clone size: NA
D gene: NA
CDR3 protein: CASSLRATNEKLFF
CDR3 DNA: TGCGCCAGCAGCTTGCGTGCAACTAATGAAAAACTGTTTTTT

J gene: TRBJ2-7
V gene: TRBV11-1
clone size: NA
D gene: TRBD2
CDR3 protein: CASSHLAGGPYEQYF
CDR3 DNA: TGTGCCAGCAGCCACCTAGCGGGAGGTCCCTACGAGCAGTACTTC

J gene: TRBJ2-1
V gene: TRBV7-9
clone size: NA
D gene: TRBD2
CDR3 protein: CASSLAGTSGSPQFF
CDR3 DNA: TGTGCCAGCAGCTTAGCGGGGACTAGCGGGAGCCCCCAGTTCTTC

J gene: TRBJ2-4
V gene: TRBV2
clone size: NA
D gene: TRBD2
CDR3 protein: CASRELAGGYF
CDR3 DNA: TGTGCCAGCAGGGAACTAGCGGGCGGGTACTTC

J gene: TRBJ2-5
V gene: TRBV5-1
clone size: NA
D gene: NA
CDR3 protein: CASSPAGYPSGTQYF
CDR3 DNA: TGCGCCAGCAGCCCGGCCGGGTACCCCTCTGGGACCCAGTACTTC

J gene: TRBJ1-3
V gene: TRBV4-2
clone size: NA
D gene: NA
CDR3 protein: CASSPSATDHSGNTIYF
CDR3 DNA: TGTGCCAGCAGCCCGTCGGCGACAGACCACTCTGGAAACACCATATATTTT

J gene: TRBJ2-1
V gene: TRBV11-3
clone size: NA
D gene: TRBD2
CDR3 protein: CASSSSGTSPRNEQFF
CDR3 DNA: TGTGCCAGCAGCTCTAGCGGGACGTCCCCTCGCAATGAGCAGTTCTTC